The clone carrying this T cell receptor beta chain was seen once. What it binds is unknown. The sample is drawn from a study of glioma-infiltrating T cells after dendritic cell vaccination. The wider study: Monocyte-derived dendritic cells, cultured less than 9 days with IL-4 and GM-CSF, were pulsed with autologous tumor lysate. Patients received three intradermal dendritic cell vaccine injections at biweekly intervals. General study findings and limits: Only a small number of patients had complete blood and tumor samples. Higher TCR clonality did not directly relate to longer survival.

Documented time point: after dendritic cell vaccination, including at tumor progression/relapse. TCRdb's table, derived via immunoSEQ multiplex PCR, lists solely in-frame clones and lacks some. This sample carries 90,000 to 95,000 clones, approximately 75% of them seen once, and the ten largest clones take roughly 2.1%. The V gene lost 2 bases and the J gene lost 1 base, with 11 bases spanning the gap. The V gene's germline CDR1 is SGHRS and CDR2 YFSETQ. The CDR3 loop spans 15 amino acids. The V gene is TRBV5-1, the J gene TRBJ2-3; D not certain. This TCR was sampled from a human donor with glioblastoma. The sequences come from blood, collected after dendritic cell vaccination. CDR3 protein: CASSFVGSGTDTQYF. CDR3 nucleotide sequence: TGCGCCAGCAGCTTCGTCGGGTCGGGCACAGATACGCAGTATTTT.